This T cell receptor (beta chain) comes out of a study of T cell changes during pregnancy in multiple sclerosis. The germline gives CDR1 LNHDA, CDR2 SQIVND (reference sequence). The CDR3 has 15 residues. V was clipped by 6 bases and J by 8 bases; unmatched bases: 12. The method was immunoSEQ multiplex PCR; TCRdb's version includes in-frame clones alone and lacks a portion of them. The profile covers under 30,000 clones, with around 93% appearing a single time and more than 0.35% taken by the ten largest. The sample was CD4+ T cells from peripheral blood mononuclear cells, taken after pregnancy. This clonotype was sampled from a female donor with multiple sclerosis, enrolled in a pregnancy study. The chain joins TRBV19 to TRBJ1-2, with 10 bases that match TRBD1. In DNA, the CDR3 is TGTGCCAGTAGCGCTTTTAGACAGGGGGCTAAGGGCTACACCTTC. Amino acids: CASSAFRQGAKGYTF. Full variable domain (missing parts from reference TRBV19 and TRBJ1-2): DGGITQSPKYLFRKEGQNVTLSCEQNLNHDAMYWYRQDPGQGLRLIYYSQIVNDFQKGDIAEGYSVSREKKESFPLTVTSAQKNPTAFYLCASSAFRQGAKGYTFGSGTRLTVV.